This TCR beta chain was identified during a study of blood T cell repertoires in COVID-19. Study as a whole: Researchers got acute and convalescent COVID-19 samples from the United States, Italy and Spain. The cDNA or gDNA used as material had been derived from T cells, B-cell-depleted T cells, or PBMCs.

CDR3 size: 15 residues. Trimming at V came to 5 bases and at J to 6 bases, leaving 9 bases not matched to a gene. Germline CDR1 SGHNT, CDR2 YENEEA. Authors' data handling: Amplification of reference gene primers provided the estimated nucleated cell counts. Clones were sequenced by immunoSEQ multiplex PCR, and TCRdb holds only the in-frame ones, with some missing. That table supplies the V and J calls and clone size; D and trimming were determined from the DNA. The sample yields about 140,000 clones, about 76% seen once. Sequencing used peripheral blood. The clonotype was recovered from an elderly man with acute or convalescent COVID-19. This sequence joins TRBV11-3 and TRBJ2-1; TRBD1 matches at 8 bases. The CDR3 protein is CASSPPGQGINEQFF. The CDR3 nucleotides read TGTGCCAGCAGCCCCCCTGGACAGGGTATCAATGAGCAGTTCTTC.